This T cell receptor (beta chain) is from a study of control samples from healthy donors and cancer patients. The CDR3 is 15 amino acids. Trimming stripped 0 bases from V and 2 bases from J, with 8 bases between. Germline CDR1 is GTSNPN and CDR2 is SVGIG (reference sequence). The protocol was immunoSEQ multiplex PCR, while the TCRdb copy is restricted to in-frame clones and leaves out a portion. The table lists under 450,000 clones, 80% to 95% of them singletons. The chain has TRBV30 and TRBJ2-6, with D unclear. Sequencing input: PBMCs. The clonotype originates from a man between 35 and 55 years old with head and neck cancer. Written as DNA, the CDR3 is TGTGCCTGGAGTGTAAGCGCCGCTGGGGCCAACGTCCTGACTTTC. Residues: CAWSVSAAGANVLTF.